This T cell receptor beta chain was sequenced in a study of cytomegalovirus exposure and HLA in healthy donors (dated by TCRdb to about 2017). With respect to the entire study: According to an earlier analysis of around 600 of the donors, about 180 million T cells yielded roughly 100 million unique TCR beta sequences and approximately 300 Gb of sequence data. An early release that covered 500 to 800 HLA-typed donors contained about 300 gigabases of sequencing data and tens of millions of unique TCR sequences. The genetic ancestry cluster associated with self-reported Caucasian donors included roughly 84% of the roughly 400 genotyped donors. The study was designed to test whether signatures of past pathogen exposure could be identified by cataloging public T cell receptors. The study profiled the T cell repertoires of 666 subjects by immunosequencing and related them to cytomegalovirus serostatus. Along with the roughly 670-subject first cohort, a separate validation cohort of more than 90 different subjects was used. To predict cytomegalovirus infection status, the study combined high-throughput TCR immunosequencing, statistical association of individual TCRs with disease status, and machine learning. In a later analysis, previously published TCR beta repertoires from 600 to 850 donors were re-analyzed and high-resolution HLA genotyping was added so that TCR occurrence patterns could be studied. In the later analysis, no new phenotypic data were used to find candidate immune exposures; instead, reliance was placed on TCR beta sequences and their occurrence across donors. An earlier analysis of nearly 600 of the donors applied high-throughput TCR beta sequencing to assess whether each TCR beta V gene segment acted as functional or pseudogenic. Donor age, sex, ethnicity and CMV serostatus were collected together with the repertoire data. In a later genetic analysis, genome-wide SNP genotypes for about three fifths of the roughly 670 donors were used, and that subset was treated as a discovery cohort. All discovery cohort repertoires had been generated on a single sequencing platform. HLA typing included class I and class II loci at four-digit resolution. The number of typed donors differed by locus: about 620-640 for A, B, C, DRB1 and DQB1; approximately 540 for DQA1; around 610 for DPA1; and around 490 for DPB1. Four or five DR-DQ haplotypes were handled as single units for association and clustering, since linkage in the cohort was strong. Among roughly 400 genotyped donors of the cohort, an average of about 220,000 unique TCR beta nucleotide sequences was sequenced per donor, of which about 19% were non-productive.

To note about this clone: No antigen is known for it.

Study-wide findings and limitations: Cytomegalovirus status was reported to be diagnosed by the classifier with high specificity and sensitivity in both the original and validation cohorts. A total of 150 or so TCR beta chains were listed by the study as associated with cytomegalovirus. Correlated functional status among segregating V segments might reflect linkage disequilibrium, but an unknown experimental factor could not be ruled out. A later analysis reported that several top co-occurrence clusters appeared linked to parvovirus B19, influenza, CMV and Epstein-Barr virus. In a later genetic analysis, a missense DCLRE1C variant was associated with V-gene and J-gene trimming of TCR beta chains, and the association was replicated in an independent cohort. The 87-base-pair reads could not distinguish some IMGT-functional V segments, including TRBV6-2 and TRBV6-3, so those segments were excluded. In a later genetic analysis, fewer N-insertions in productive TCRs were reported among donors in an Asian-associated ancestry cluster than the 666-donor mean. Roughly uniform sequencing depth across donors was assumed in presence/absence analyses, although this assumption may not hold. CMV serostatus was the only immune exposure information available for the cohort. At a false discovery rate of 0.05, a later analysis linked some 18,000 TCR beta sequences to specific HLA alleles. Approximately 18 rarely observed V segments, including chromosome 9 orphons, were excluded from the earlier analysis of several hundred of the donors because counts were too low. When HLA alleles, especially DR and DQ, strongly co-occurred, TCR associations were difficult to assign to individual alleles. A group of highly shared sequence variants was considered likely to be a technical artifact of the sequencing pipeline. HLA typing was unavailable for some donors at each locus, so association tests used only the typed subset. In this cohort, only TCR beta chains were sequenced, and detectable features were limited by the absence of alpha or paired-chain data. In a later analysis, the rate of TCR association differed among HLA loci, with DRB1 alleles having the most associated TCRs and HLA-C alleles having the fewest. A later analysis found that HLA-associated TCR beta chains were more clonally expanded and had lower generation probabilities than equally common non-associated chains. According to a later analysis, most CMV-associated TCR beta chains appeared to be HLA-restricted, and the HLA associations seemed to be driven largely by CMV exposure. The authors suggested that the approach could potentially be generalized to other disease states and immunological phenotypes. A further reported finding was that TCR beta sequences accurately predicted the HLA-A and HLA-B alleles for most subjects in the first cohort. A few of the identified cytomegalovirus-associated TCR beta chains were confirmed in vitro to be specific for cytomegalovirus antigens. Most TCR sequences were observed very rarely across donors, whereas some public TCRs were present in many individuals. In an earlier analysis of around 500 of the donors, most TCR beta V segments appeared in productive rearrangements about 87% or about 30% of the time, broadly matching IMGT annotations.

Library preparation used the immunoSEQ multiplex PCR assay. For the multiplex PCR, a mixture combining 60 forward primers for TCR Vbeta segments and 13 reverse primers for TCR Jbeta segments was used. A multiplex PCR assay on genomic DNA amplified the CDR3 region of rearranged TCR beta genes. The Illumina HiSeq System was used to sequence the amplified TCR beta libraries as 87-base-pair reads. In the paper's pipeline: Across the 640 or so repertoires, a later analysis counted roughly 84 million unique TCR beta chains, roughly 11 million of which were shared by at least two donors. Raw reads were error-corrected and collapsed into unique sequences by a nearest-neighbor algorithm in which closely related sequences were merged to remove PCR and sequencing errors. CDR3 sequences were aligned to IMGT reference sequences to assign V, D and J gene segments. For a sequence to be retained, at least a six-nucleotide match to both a V gene segment and a J gene segment was required. A rearrangement was called productive if the CDR3 had no stop codons and remained in frame with V and J, and every other rearrangement was called non-productive. Following IMGT convention, CDR3 was defined as the stretch from the second conserved V-encoded cysteine up to the conserved J-encoded phenylalanine. The earlier analysis of 500 to 650 of the donors excluded any sequence lacking an unambiguous match to a single V gene segment. An earlier analysis of a few hundred of the donors called V segments functional above 56.7% productive rearrangements and segregating when the between-donor standard deviation exceeded 5%. A statistical classification framework was built for diagnosing cytomegalovirus status from the catalog of TCR beta chain sequences. A later analysis assigned V and J genes by comparing TCR nucleotide sequences with IMGT/GENE-DB human TR gene sequences. The TCRdist pipeline was used in a later analysis to assign CDR3 sequences and most-parsimonious VDJ recombination scenarios. In a later analysis, each TCR beta chain was defined by its CDR3 amino acid sequence together with its V-gene family, and reads lacking a unique V-gene family were excluded. A later analysis removed several hundred highly shared, low-generation-probability nucleotide sequences to deal with suspected cross-contamination and a sequencing artifact. In a later analysis, a clonal expansion index was calculated for each public chain from normalized within-repertoire ranks of inferred template counts. Generation probabilities in a later analysis came from a VDJ recombination model fitted to out-of-frame rearrangements, and those results were checked against IGoR. Hypergeometric tests were used in a later analysis to score TCR-TCR, TCR-HLA and TCR-CMV co-occurrence, with a repertoire-size bias correction applied to the TCR pairs. False discovery rates were estimated in a later analysis by permuting HLA or CMV assignments 20 times. In a later analysis, co-occurring TCRs were grouped using DBSCAN, with TCRdist sequence similarity added in when clustering inside HLA-allele-positive subsets. For co-occurrence clustering, repertoires with fewer than 30,000 or more than 120,000 public chains were excluded, along with roughly 5 repertoires with anomalous nucleotide sharing. TCRdb took this table from immuneACCESS and kept in-frame rearrangements with V and J called. Such tables lack part of the clones; where checked against another copy, unresolved V genes explain under half of the gap, and the rest is unexplained. V, J and clone size derive from that table, while D and trimming were established from the DNA sequence. This sample's records show around 110,000 clones. The top ten constitute roughly 3.6% of the sample.

The cohort comprised several hundred healthy bone marrow donors. Cohort members were all nominally healthy when sampled, although unrecorded immune exposures were likely present. The donor tested CMV seronegative and was one of the 352 seronegative cohort members. Every donor gave a peripheral blood sample, and the peripheral blood mononuclear cells from that sample were used for TCR beta sequencing. Genomic DNA was extracted from the blood cell samples with the Qiagen DNeasy Blood Extraction Kit. The CDR3 goes from the cysteine to the phenylalanine over 14 residues. The read is trimmed to its CDR3 DNA, 42 bases read in frame from base 1. V and J lose 4 bases and 1 base, and a span of 10 bases separates them. CDR1 is given as SNHLY and CDR2 as FYNNEI, both from the germline V gene.

The clonotype comes from a man aged 25 to 40 in good health and CMV-seronegative. Rearrangement joined TRBV2 to TRBJ2-5, and TRBD1 may be the D gene, going by 5 matching bases. Sequenced: PBMCs. The nucleotide sequence is given as TGTGCCAGCAGTGTCGTAGGGGCCCAAGAGACCCAGTACTTC. It is translated as CASSVVGAQETQYF. The variable domain in full, with residues beyond the CDR3 obtained from the reference TRBV2 and TRBJ2-5 genes, is EPEVTQTPSHQVTQMGQEVILRCVPISNHLYFYWYRQILGQKVEFLVSFYNNEISEKSEIFDDQFSVERPDGSNFTLKIRSTKLEDSAMYFCASSVVGAQETQYFGPGTRLLVL.